This TCR beta chain stems from a study of brain T cells in children with intractable seizures. Study observations and caveats: Patients' HCMV serostatus was unknown; virus specificity rests on CDR3 similarity alone.

TCRdb keeps only in-frame clones here, not all; method: immunoSEQ multiplex PCR. The table records roughly 64,000 clones, 90% to 97% of them present only once. Surgery cases with the highest brain T cell transcript signatures were chosen for sequencing. For this clone: Its antigen is not known.

Per germline, CDR1 SGHTA and CDR2 FQGNSA. With 2 bases removed from V and 2 bases from J, the gap between germline ends came to 10 bases. CDR3 length: 14 amino acids. The clonotype was recovered from a boy younger than two with focal cortical dysplasia and intractable seizures. The material was peripheral blood, obtained at surgery. This chain links TRBV7-2 with TRBJ2-7; TRBD1 is a possible D gene (6 bases). Here the CDR3 reads CASSLQGITYEQYF. The CDR3 DNA reads TGTGCCAGCAGCTTACAGGGGATCACCTACGAGCAGTACTTC. The full variable domain, with the rest looked up from reference TRBV7-2 and TRBJ2-7, is GAGVSQSPSNKVTEKGKDVELRCDPISGHTALYWYRQSLGQGLEFLIYFQGNSAPDKSGLPSDRFSAERTGGSVSTLTIQRTQQEDSAVYLCASSLQGITYEQYFGPGTRLTVT.